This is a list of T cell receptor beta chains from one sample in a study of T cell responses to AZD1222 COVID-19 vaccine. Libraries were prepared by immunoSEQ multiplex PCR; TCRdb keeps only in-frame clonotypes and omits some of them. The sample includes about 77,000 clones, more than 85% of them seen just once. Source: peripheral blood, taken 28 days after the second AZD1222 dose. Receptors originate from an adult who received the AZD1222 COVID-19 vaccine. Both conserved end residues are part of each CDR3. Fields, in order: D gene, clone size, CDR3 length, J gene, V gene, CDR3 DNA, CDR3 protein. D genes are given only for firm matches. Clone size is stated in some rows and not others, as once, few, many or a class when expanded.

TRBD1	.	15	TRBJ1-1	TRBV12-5	TGTGCTAGTGGTCCCGGACAGGGAGTGAACACTGAAGCTTTCTTT	CASGPGQGVNTEAFF
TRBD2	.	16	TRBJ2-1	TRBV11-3	TGTGCCAGCAGCTTAGGTTCGCGGGAGATTGGACATGAGCAGTTCTTC	CASSLGSREIGHEQFF
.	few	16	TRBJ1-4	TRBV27	TGTGCCAGCAGTTCAAGACAGAGGGTGGCCTATGAAAAACTGTTTTTT	CASSSRQRVAYEKLFF
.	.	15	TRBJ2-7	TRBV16	TGTGCCAGCAGCCCCTTGGGGGCTAGCGGCTACGAGCAGTACTTC	CASSPLGASGYEQYF
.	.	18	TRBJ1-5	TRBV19	TGTGCCAGTAGTATAGGGCCCGACAGTGGGAAGGCCAATCAGCCCCAGCATTTT	CASSIGPDSGKANQPQHF
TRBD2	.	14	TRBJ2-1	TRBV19	TGTGCCACCATACCCAGCGGGAGTTCCAATGAGCAGTTCTTC	CATIPSGSSNEQFF
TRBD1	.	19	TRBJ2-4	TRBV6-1	TGTGCCAGCAGTGAAGTTTGGACAGGGGGCTTGGTAGCCAAAAACATTCAGTACTTC	CASSEVWTGGLVAKNIQYF
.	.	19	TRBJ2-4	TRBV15	TGTGCCACCAGCAAACACCGTTCTGCGGAGGGCCTGGCCAAAAACATTCAGTACTTC	CATSKHRSAEGLAKNIQYF
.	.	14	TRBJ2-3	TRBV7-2	TGTGCCAGCAGCTTAAGGCGGAGAACAGATACGCAGTATTTT	CASSLRRRTDTQYF
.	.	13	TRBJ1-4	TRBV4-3	TGCGCCAGCAGCCCCTCCGCTAATGAAAAACTGTTTTTT	CASSPSANEKLFF
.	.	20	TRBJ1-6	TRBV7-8	TGTGCCAGCAGCCCCCTAAGCTCCTCTCCTAAGGTTCTGTCCTCTTCACCCCTCCACTTT	CASSPLSSSPKVLSSSPLHF
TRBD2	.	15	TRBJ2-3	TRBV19	TGTGCCAGTAGTAAGCGGGAGATGGATGCAGATACGCAGTATTTT	CASSKREMDADTQYF
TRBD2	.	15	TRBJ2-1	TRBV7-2	TGTGCCAGCAGCTTAGATCCAGCGGGGTACAATGAGCAGTTCTTC	CASSLDPAGYNEQFF
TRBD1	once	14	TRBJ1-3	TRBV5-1	TGCGCCAGCAGCTTGGGACAGGGAGGCAACACCATATATTTT	CASSLGQGGNTIYF
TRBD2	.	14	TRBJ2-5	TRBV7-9	TGTGCCAGCACCCTAGCGGGAGGGTGGGAGACCCAGTACTTC	CASTLAGGWETQYF
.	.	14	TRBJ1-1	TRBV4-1	TGCGCCAGCAGCGCGGACAGTAGGAACACTGAAGCTTTCTTT	CASSADSRNTEAFF
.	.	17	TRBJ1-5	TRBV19	TGTGCCAGTAGTGCCCTGGCGGCAGGTAGGGGCAATCAGCCCCAGCATTTT	CASSALAAGRGNQPQHF
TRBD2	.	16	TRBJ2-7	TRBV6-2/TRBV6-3	TGTGCCAGCAGTCGCGGACTAGCGGGACAGCCTGGCGAGCAGTACTTC	CASSRGLAGQPGEQYF
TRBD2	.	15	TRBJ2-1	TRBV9	TGTGCCAGCACCCTGGGGGGGTCCACAAACAATGAGCAGTTCTTC	CASTLGGSTNNEQFF
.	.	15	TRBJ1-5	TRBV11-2	TGTGCCAGCAGCTTAGCTCCAGGCTCGGATCAGCCCCAGCATTTT	CASSLAPGSDQPQHF
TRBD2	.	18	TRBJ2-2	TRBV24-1	TGTGCCACCCCCGTCGAGAGTAGCGGGTTTACGAACACCGGGGAGCTGTTTTTT	CATPVESSGFTNTGELFF
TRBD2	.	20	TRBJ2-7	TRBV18	TGTGCCAGCTCACCGAATCCCCTGGAACTAGCGGGCGGCTTATACTATGAGCAGTACTTC	CASSPNPLELAGGLYYEQYF
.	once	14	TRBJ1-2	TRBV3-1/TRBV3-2	TGTGCCAGCAGCCAAGGAGCCCTATTCTATGGCTACACCTTC	CASSQGALFYGYTF
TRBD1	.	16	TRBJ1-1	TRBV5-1	TGCGCCAGCAGCGCTGCCGGACAGGGTTGGGACACTGAAGCTTTCTTT	CASSAAGQGWDTEAFF
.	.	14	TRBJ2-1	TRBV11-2	TGTGCCAGCAGCCACCTGGTGGGTTACAATGAGCAGTTCTTC	CASSHLVGYNEQFF
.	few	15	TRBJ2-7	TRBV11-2	TGTGCCAGCAGCTTAGATCGACTTCAATCCTACGAGCAGTACTTC	CASSLDRLQSYEQYF
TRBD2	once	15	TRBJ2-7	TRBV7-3	TGTGCCAGCATCCCAAGAGCGGGAGGCGCCTACGAGCAGTACTTC	CASIPRAGGAYEQYF
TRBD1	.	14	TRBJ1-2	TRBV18	TGTGCCAGCTCACCGCCGACAGGGGAAGTCGGCTACACCTTC	CASSPPTGEVGYTF
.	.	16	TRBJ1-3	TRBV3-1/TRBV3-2	TGTGCCAGCAGCCCCCGGGGACAAGCCCTAGGAAACACCATATATTTT	CASSPRGQALGNTIYF
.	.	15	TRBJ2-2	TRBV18	TGTGCCAGCTCACCACAGGGGGCGAACACCGGGGAGCTGTTTTTT	CASSPQGANTGELFF
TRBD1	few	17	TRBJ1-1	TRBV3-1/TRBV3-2	TGTGCCAGCAGCCACCCTGGGGACAGGAAAACGAACACTGAAGCTTTCTTT	CASSHPGDRKTNTEAFF
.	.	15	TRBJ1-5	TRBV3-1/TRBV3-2	TGTGCCAGCAGCCAAGGGGATGTTAGCAATCAGCCCCAGCATTTT	CASSQGDVSNQPQHF
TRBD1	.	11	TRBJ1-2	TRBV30	TGTGCCTGCGGGACAGATTATGGCTACACCTTC	CACGTDYGYTF
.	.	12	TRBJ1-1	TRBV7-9	TGTGCCAGCAGCTTGGAGAACACTGAAGCTTTCTTT	CASSLENTEAFF
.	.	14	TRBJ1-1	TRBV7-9	TGTGCCAGCAGCTTAGCCCCTCATGCCACTGAAGCTTTCTTT	CASSLAPHATEAFF
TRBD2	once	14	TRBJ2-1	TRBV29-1	TGCAGCGCTGAAGGACTAGCGGGAATTAATGAGCAGTTCTTC	CSAEGLAGINEQFF
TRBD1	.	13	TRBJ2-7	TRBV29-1	TGCAGCGTTGAAGAGGGACAGGGCATCGAGCAGTACTTC	CSVEEGQGIEQYF
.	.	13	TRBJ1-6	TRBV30	TGTGCCTGGAGCTTAGGGCAGGAACCACCCCTCCACTTT	CAWSLGQEPPLHF
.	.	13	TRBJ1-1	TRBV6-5	TGTGCCAGCAAGCGGGAGATGAACACTGAAGCTTTCTTT	CASKREMNTEAFF
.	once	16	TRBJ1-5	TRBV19	TGTGCCAGTAGTACCGGGGGGTTTGGGGACAATCAGCCCCAGCATTTT	CASSTGGFGDNQPQHF
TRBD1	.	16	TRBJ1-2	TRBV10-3	TGTGCCATCAGTGAGCAGGGACAGGGAGGCGACTATGGCTACACCTTC	CAISEQGQGGDYGYTF
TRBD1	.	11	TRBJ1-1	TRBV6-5	TGTGCCAGCAGGGACAGGGAGAAAGCTTTCTTT	CASRDREKAFF
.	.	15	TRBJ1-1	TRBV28	TGTGCCAGCAGGACCTCGGGGACACACCCCTACGAAGCTTTCTTT	CASRTSGTHPYEAFF
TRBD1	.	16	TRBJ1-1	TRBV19	TGTGCCAGTAGTCCTCGGACAGGGGGAGGTAACACTGAAGCTTTCTTT	CASSPRTGGGNTEAFF
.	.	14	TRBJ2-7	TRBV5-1	TGCGCCAGCAGCTTGGCCACGCCAGCCTACGAGCAGTACTTC	CASSLATPAYEQYF
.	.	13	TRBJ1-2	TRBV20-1	TGCAGTGCTAGTAATCCGGGGAGGGGTGGCTACACCTTC	CSASNPGRGGYTF
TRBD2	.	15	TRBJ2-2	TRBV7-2	TGTGCCAGCAGCCGGACTAGCGCAAACACCGGGGAGCTGTTTTTT	CASSRTSANTGELFF
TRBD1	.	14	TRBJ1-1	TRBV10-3	TGTGCCATCAGCGAAGGGGACAGGCGCTCCGTAGCTTTCTTT	CAISEGDRRSVAFF
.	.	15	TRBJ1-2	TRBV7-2	TGTGCCAGCAGCCCGGCTGTAACCCGGACCTGGGGCTACACCTTC	CASSPAVTRTWGYTF
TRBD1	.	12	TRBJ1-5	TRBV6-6	TGTGCCAGTTTCAGACAGGGGCAGCCCCAGCATTTT	CASFRQGQPQHF
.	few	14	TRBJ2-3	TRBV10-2	TGCGCCAGCAGCTTCTTAGGTGAGGCAGATACGCAGTATTTT	CASSFLGEADTQYF